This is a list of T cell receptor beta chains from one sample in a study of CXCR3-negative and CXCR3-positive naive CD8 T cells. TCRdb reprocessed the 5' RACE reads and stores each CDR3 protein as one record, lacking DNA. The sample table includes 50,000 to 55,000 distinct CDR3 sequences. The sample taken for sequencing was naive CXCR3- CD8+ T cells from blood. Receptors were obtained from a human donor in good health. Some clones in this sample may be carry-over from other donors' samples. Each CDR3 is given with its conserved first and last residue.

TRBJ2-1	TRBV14	CASSQGIPHTPYNEQFF
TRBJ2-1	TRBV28	CASSTAYSYNEQFF
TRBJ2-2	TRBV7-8	CASSLGQGYAGELFF
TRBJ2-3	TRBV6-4	CASSDSGGRADTQYF
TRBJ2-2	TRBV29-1	CSVELGTGELFF
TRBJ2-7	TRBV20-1	CSARGRQGRTYEQYF
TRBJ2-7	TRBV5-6	CASNVPGNEQYF
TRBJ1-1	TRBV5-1	CASTLGQGKTEAFF
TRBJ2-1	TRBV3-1	CASSPGSYNEQFF
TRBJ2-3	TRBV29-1	CSVEGDRGTDTQYF
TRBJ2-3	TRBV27	CASRVKALTDTQYF
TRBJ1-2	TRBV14	CASSPTGWGRDDYGYTF
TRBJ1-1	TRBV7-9	CASSPRTGGGSEAFF
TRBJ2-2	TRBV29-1	CSVVPPNTGELFF
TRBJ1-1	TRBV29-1	CSAAVDSNTEAFF
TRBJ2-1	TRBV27	CASSLLINAGGPRDEQFF
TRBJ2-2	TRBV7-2	CASSSPNTGELFF
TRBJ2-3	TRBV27	CASSLDSDTQYF
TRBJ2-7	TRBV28	CASSRHRDFLTYEQYF
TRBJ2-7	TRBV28	CASSSPKWGDRESEQYF
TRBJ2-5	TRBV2	CASRDRQETQYF
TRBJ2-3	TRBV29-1	CSVDANDPTDTQYF
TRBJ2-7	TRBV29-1	CSAEEQGPYEQYF
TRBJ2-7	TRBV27	CASSFTSGQLREQYF
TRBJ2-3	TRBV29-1	CSAGEAVLRIF
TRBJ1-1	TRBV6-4	CASSEGHENTEAFF
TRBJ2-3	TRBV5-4	CASSSGLAGTLTDTQYF
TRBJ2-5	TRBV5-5	CASSSDRGQNRETQYF
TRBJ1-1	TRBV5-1	CASSSGNRGNTEAFF
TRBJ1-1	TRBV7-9	CASSRRGGIGNTEAFF
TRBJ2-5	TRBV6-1	CASSENPGRGPQETQYF
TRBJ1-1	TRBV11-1	CASSFSRFPDTEAFF
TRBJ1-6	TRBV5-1	CASSAPHFGTESNSPLHF
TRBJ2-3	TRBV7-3	CASSSGQGADTQYF
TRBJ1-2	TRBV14	CASSQGTVYGYTF
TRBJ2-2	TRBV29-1	CSVESIPNTGELFF
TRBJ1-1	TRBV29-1	CSAVWQGALNTEAFF
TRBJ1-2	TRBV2	CASEGTGDISGYTF
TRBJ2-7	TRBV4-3	CASSPLPAVTYGAYEQYF
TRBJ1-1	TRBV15	CATSDRDRGRVAEAFF
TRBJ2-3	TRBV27	CASREQVSSTDTQYF
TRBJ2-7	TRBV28	CASSFGGSGYEQYF
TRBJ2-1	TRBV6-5	CASSYSTVNEQFF
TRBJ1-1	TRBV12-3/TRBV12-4	CASSRLPRDEAFF
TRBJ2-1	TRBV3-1	CASSQDLQGPFGEQFF
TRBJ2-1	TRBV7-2	CASSFPTRPLNEQFF
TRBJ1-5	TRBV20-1	CSANERYSNQPQHF
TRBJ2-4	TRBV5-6	CASSFGTKNIQYF
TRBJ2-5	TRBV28	CASSPRPIQIQETQYF
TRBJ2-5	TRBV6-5	CASSYSGQGETQYF
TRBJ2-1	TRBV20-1	CSAKGLAGGPSYNEQFF
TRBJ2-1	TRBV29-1	CSVRGGESSNEQFF
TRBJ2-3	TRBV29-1	CSATTGDGTDTQYF
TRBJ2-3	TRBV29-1	CSVRNPSTDTQYF
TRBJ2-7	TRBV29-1	CSVEGGGIGYEQYF
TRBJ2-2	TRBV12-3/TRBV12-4	CASRVPGSSNTGELFF